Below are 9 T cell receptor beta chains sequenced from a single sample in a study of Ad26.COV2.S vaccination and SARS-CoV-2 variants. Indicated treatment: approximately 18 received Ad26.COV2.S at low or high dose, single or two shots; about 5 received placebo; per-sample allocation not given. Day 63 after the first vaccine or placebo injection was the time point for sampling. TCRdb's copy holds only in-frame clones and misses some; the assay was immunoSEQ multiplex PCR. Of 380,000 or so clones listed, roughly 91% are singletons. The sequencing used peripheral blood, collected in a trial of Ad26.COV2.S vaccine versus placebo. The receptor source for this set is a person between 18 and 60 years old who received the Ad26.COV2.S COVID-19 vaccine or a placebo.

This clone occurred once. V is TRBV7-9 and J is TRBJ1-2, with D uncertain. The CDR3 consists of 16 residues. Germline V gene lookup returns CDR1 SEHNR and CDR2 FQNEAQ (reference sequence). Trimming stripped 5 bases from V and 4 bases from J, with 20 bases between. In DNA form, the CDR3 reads TGTGCCAGCAGCGAAATTACCGGCGGGAGTTTCTATGGCTACACCTTC. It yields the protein CASSEITGGSFYGYTF.

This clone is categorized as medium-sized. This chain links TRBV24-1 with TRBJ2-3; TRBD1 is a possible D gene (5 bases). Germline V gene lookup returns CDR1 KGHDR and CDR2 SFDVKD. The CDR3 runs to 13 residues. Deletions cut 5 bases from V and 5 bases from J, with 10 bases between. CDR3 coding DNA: TGTGCCACCAGTGTAGGGGCCGGAGATACGCAGTATTTT. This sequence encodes CATSVGAGDTQYF.

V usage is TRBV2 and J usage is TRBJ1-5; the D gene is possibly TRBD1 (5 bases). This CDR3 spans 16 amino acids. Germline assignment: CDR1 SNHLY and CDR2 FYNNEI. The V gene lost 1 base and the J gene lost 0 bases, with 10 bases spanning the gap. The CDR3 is CASSEGTPYSNQPQHF. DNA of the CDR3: TGTGCCAGCAGTGAAGGGACACCATATAGCAATCAGCCCCAGCATTTT.

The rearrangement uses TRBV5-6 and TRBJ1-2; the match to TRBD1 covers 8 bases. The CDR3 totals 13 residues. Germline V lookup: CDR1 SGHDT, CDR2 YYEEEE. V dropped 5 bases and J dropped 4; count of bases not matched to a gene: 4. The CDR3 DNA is TGTGCCAGCAGGCGAGACAGGGGCTATGGCTACACCTTC. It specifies CASRRDRGYGYTF.

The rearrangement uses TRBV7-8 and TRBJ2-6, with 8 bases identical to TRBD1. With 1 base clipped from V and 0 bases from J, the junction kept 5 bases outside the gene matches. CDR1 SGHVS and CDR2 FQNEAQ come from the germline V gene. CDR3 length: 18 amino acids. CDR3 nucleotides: TGTGCCAGCAGCTTAGTTAGGACAGGGACCTCTGGGGCCAACGTCCTGACTTTC. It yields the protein CASSLVRTGTSGANVLTF. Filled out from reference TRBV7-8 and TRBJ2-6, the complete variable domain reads GAGVSQSPRYKVAKRGQDVALRCDPISGHVSLFWYQQALGQGPEFLTYFQNEAQLDKSGLPSDRFFAERPEGSVSTLKIQRTQQEDSAVYLCASSLVRTGTSGANVLTFGAGSRLTVL.

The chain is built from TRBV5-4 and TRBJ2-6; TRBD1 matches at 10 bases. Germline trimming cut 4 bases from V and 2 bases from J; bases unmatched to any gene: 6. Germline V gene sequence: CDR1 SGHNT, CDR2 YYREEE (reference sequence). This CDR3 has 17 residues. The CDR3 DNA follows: TGTGCCAGCAGCCCCGGACAGGGGGTCACTGGGGCCAACGTCCTGACTTTC. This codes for CASSPGQGVTGANVLTF.

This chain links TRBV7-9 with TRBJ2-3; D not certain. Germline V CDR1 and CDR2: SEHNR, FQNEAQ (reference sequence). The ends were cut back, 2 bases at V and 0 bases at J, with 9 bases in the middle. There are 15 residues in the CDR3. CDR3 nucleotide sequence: TGTGCCAGCAGCTTAACAGAACCTAGCACAGATACGCAGTATTTT. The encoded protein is CASSLTEPSTDTQYF.

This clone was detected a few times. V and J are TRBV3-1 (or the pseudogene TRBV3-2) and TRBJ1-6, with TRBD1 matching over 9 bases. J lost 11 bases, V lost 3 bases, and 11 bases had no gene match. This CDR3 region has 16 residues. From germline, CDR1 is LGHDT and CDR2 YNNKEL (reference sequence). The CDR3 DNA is TGTGCCAGCAGCCAGAACCCGGGACAGGGCGGGCCACCCCTCCACTTT. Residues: CASSQNPGQGGPPLHF.

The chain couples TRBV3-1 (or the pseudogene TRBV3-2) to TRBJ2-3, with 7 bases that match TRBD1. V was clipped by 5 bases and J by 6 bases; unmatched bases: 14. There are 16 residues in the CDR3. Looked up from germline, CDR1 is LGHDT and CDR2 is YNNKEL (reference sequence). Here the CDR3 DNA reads TGTGCCAGCAGCTCCCCAGGGGGTCGAGTGCGGGATACGCAGTATTTT. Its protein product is CASSSPGGRVRDTQYF.